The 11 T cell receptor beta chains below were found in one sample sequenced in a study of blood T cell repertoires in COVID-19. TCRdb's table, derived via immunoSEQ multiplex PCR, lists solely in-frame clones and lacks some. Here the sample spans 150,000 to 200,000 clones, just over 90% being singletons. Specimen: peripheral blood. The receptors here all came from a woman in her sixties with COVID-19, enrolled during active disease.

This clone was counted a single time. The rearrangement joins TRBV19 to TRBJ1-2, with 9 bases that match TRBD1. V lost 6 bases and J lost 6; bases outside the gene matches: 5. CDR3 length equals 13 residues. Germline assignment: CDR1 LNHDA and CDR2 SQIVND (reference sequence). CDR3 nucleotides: TGTGCCAGTAGGGACAGGGGTTTGCATGGCTACACCTTC. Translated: CASRDRGLHGYTF.

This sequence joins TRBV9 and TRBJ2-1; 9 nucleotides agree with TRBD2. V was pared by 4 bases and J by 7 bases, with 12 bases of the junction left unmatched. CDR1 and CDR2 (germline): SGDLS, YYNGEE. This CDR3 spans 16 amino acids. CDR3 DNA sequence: TGTGCCAGCAGCTTCTATAGCGGGGGAACTAATAATGAGCAGTTCTTC. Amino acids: CASSFYSGGTNNEQFF.

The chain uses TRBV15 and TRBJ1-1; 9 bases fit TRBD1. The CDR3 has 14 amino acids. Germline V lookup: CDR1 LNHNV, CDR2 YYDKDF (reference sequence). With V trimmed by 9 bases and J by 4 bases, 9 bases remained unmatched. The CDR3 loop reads CATGQGLTSTEAFF. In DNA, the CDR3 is TGTGCCACGGGACAGGGCCTTACCAGCACTGAAGCTTTCTTT.

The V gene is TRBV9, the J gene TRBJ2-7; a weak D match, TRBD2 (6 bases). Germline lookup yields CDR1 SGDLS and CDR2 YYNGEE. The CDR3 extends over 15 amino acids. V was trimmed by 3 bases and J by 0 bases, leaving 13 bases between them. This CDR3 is CASSAGDGSSYEQYF. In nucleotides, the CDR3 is TGTGCCAGCAGCGCCGGGGACGGGAGCTCCTACGAGCAGTACTTC. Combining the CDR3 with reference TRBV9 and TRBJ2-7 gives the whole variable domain DSGVTQTPKHLITATGQRVTLRCSPRSGDLSVYWYQQSLDQGLQFLIQYYNGEERAKGNILERFSAQQFPDLHSELNLSSLELGDSALYFCASSAGDGSSYEQYFGPGTRLTVT.

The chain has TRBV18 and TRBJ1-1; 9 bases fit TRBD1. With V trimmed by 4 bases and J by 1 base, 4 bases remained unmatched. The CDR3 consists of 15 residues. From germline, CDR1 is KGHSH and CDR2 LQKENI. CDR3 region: CASSRPGQGNTEAFF. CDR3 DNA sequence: TGTGCCAGCTCACGACCGGGACAGGGGAACACTGAAGCTTTCTTT.

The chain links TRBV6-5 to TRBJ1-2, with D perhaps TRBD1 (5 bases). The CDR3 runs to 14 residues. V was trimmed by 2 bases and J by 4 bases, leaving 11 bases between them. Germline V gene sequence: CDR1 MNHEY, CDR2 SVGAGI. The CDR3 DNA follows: TGTGCCAGCAGTTACGGGACGGGAGGCTATGGCTACACCTTC. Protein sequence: CASSYGTGGYGYTF.

In nucleotides, the CDR3 is TGTGCCAGTAGTATATCCGGTTTTACCTACAATGAGCAGTTCTTC. It translates to CASSISGFTYNEQFF. V and J are TRBV19 and TRBJ2-1; D gene unclear. The CDR3 sequence is 15 residues long. V dropped 2 bases and J dropped 2 bases, with 10 bases sitting between them. From germline, CDR1 is LNHDA and CDR2 SQIVND (reference sequence).

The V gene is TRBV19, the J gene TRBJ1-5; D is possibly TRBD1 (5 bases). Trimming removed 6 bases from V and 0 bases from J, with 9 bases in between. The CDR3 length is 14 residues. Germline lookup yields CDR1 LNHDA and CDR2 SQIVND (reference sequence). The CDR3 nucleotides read TGTGCCAGTAGGCAAGACAGTAGCAATCAGCCCCAGCATTTT. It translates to CASRQDSSNQPQHF.

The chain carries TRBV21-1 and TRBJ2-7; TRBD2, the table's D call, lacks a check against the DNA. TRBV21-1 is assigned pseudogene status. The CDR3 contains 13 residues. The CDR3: CASSKRVAYEQYF. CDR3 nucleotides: TGTGCCAGCAGCAAAAGGGTAGCGTACGAGCAGTACTTC.

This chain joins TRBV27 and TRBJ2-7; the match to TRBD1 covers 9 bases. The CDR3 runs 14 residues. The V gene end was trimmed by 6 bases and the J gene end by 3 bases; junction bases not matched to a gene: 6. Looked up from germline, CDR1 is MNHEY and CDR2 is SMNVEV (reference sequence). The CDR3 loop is CASRTRDRDYEQYF. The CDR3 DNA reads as TGTGCCAGCAGGACCCGGGACAGGGACTACGAGCAGTACTTC.

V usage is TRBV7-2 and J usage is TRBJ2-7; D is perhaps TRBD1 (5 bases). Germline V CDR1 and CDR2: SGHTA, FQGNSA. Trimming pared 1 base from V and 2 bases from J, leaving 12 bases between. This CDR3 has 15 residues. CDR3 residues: CASSLEVQAAYEQYF. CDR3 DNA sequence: TGTGCCAGCAGCTTAGAGGTACAGGCTGCCTACGAGCAGTACTTC.